This TCR beta chain was sequenced in a study of identical twins. This clonotype was detected only a few times. Its target is unknown. TCRdb analysed the 5' RACE reads with MiXCR anew, one entry per CDR3 protein. There are roughly 490,000 distinct CDR3 sequences in the sample; 14% occur only once, and approximately 0.98% lies in the top ten. Study results and limitations: Findings came from cross-sectional statistics, without long-term follow-up of donors. Invariant MAIT and iNKT cells may have partly biased zero-insertion analyses. Cord blood beta clonotypes that were abundant carried fewer insertions, and memory repertoires showed no such trend.

These sequences were also reported in another study, on yellow fever vaccine responses in identical twins. Per that study: Twins reportedly had a vaccine T cell response that seemed partly convergent, partly personalized.

The TCR comes from a woman between 18 and 29 years old in good health. Specimen: CD4+ T cells sorted from blood.

This chain's CDR3 is CASSYSGPLNSPLHF. CDR3 nucleotides: TGTGCCAGCAGTTACTCGGGGCCTCTTAATTCACCCCTCCACTTT. The chain couples TRBV6-5 to TRBJ1-6; maybe TRBD1 (5 bases). Germline CDR1 MNHEY, CDR2 SVGAGI. The V gene lost 0 bases and the J gene lost 6 bases, with 9 bases spanning the gap. This CDR3 spans 15 amino acids.